These T cell receptor beta chains were read from a single sample in a study of T cell responses to AZD1222 COVID-19 vaccine. Assay: immunoSEQ multiplex PCR; the TCRdb copy retains only in-frame clones and omits some. Of over 100,000 clones listed, 75% to 90% are singletons. Sequenced here: peripheral blood, sampled on day 0 of AZD1222 vaccination. These TCRs come from an adult in good health. CDR3s include the opening cysteine and the closing phenylalanine or tryptophan. Each record gives: D gene, clone size, V gene, J gene, CDR3 DNA, CDR3 protein. D genes are given only for firm matches. Clone size is shown for a subset of rows, as once, few, many or a class of expanded clone.

-	-	TRBV5-1	TRBJ2-6	TGCGCCAGCAGCCCCGAATCTGGGGCCAACGTCCTGACTTTC	CASSPESGANVLTF
-	-	TRBV6-5	TRBJ1-4	TGTGCCAGCAGTTACGAACAGCGAGGTGAAAAACTGTTTTTT	CASSYEQRGEKLFF
TRBD1	once	TRBV16	TRBJ1-6	TGTGCCAGCGGACGGGACAGCCCGAATTCACCCCTCCACTTT	CASGRDSPNSPLHF
TRBD2	-	TRBV29-1	TRBJ2-7	TGCAGCGCCAGGACTAGCGGTGCCTACGAGCAGTACTTC	CSARTSGAYEQYF
TRBD1	-	TRBV5-6	TRBJ2-2	TGTGCCAGCAGCTTTGGGACAGGGAACACCGGGGAGCTGTTTTTT	CASSFGTGNTGELFF
TRBD1	-	TRBV5-1	TRBJ2-5	TGCGCCAGCAGCCCTGTGCGCCAGGGGGCGGGAGAGACCCAGTACTTC	CASSPVRQGAGETQYF
TRBD1	-	TRBV2	TRBJ1-6	TGTGCCAGCAACTCCGACAGGGGCTATAATTCACCCCTCCACTTT	CASNSDRGYNSPLHF
TRBD1	once	TRBV28	TRBJ1-2	TGTGCCAGCAGGTCGACAGGGCAAAACTATGGCTACACCTTC	CASRSTGQNYGYTF
-	-	TRBV11-2	TRBJ1-2	TGTGCCAGCAGCTTAGATTGGAGACAGCCACCTAACTATGGCTACACCTTC	CASSLDWRQPPNYGYTF
TRBD2	-	TRBV4-2	TRBJ2-3	TGTGCCAGCAGCCAAGACTCTAGCGGGCAGAGCACAGATACGCAGTATTTT	CASSQDSSGQSTDTQYF
TRBD1	-	TRBV28	TRBJ1-4	TGTGCCAGCAGCCTGGGAGGGGGCGGTGAAAAACTGTTTTTT	CASSLGGGGEKLFF
TRBD1	-	TRBV4-1	TRBJ2-7	TGCGCCAGCAGCCCAGGCAGGGGGCAAACCTACGAGCAGTACTTC	CASSPGRGQTYEQYF
TRBD2	-	TRBV23-1	TRBJ2-7	TGCGCCAGCAGTCAATCTCATACTAGCGGAGGGACATGGCAGTACTTC	CASSQSHTSGGTWQYF
TRBD1	-	TRBV28	TRBJ1-2	TGTGCCAGCAGGGAACAGGGGGCGCTTAACTATGGCTACACCTTC	CASREQGALNYGYTF
-	-	TRBV5-4	TRBJ2-2	TGTGCCAGCAGCTTGGATTTCGGGACCGGGGAGCTGTTTTTT	CASSLDFGTGELFF
-	-	TRBV19	TRBJ1-5	TGTGCCAGTAGTATACGACATATGGTCGACCAGCCCCAGCATTTT	CASSIRHMVDQPQHF
TRBD2	-	TRBV7-2	TRBJ2-3	TGTGCCAGCAGCTTCGCGGGAGGGGGGACAGATACGCAGTATTTT	CASSFAGGGTDTQYF
-	once	TRBV7-8	TRBJ2-7	TGTGCCAGCAGCCTTGGAGGGCTAGGGGGTTTCGAGCAGTACTTC	CASSLGGLGGFEQYF
-	-	TRBV5-1	TRBJ2-7	TGCGCCAGCAGCCAGGGGAAGAGCTCCTACGAGCAGTACTTC	CASSQGKSSYEQYF
-	-	TRBV18	TRBJ2-5	TGTGCCAGCTCACAGCTCCACGGCAGGCAAGAGACCCAGTACTTC	CASSQLHGRQETQYF
TRBD2	-	TRBV5-1	TRBJ2-5	TGCGCCAGCAGCTTGCAACCAATTAGCGGGAGGGCCGGTTCGAAGTCTTCGCGCCAAGAGACCCAGTACTTC	CASSLQPISGRAGSKSSRQETQYF
TRBD1	few	TRBV19	TRBJ2-1	TGTGCCAGTAGTCCCAGGGGGTCGCGAAATGAGCAGTTCTTC	CASSPRGSRNEQFF
-	-	TRBV5-1	TRBJ1-1	TGCGCCAGCAGCTTTCAGGGTATGGCTGAAGCTTTCTTT	CASSFQGMAEAFF
-	-	TRBV28	TRBJ1-3	TGTGCCAGCACTCCTGGGACCTCTGGAAACACCATATATTTT	CASTPGTSGNTIYF
TRBD1	-	TRBV10-3	TRBJ1-4	TGTGCCATCAGTGAGTCCGTCTATAAGGGGGCGGATGAAAAACTGTTTTTT	CAISESVYKGADEKLFF
TRBD1	-	TRBV9	TRBJ2-6	TGTGCCAGCAGCGCCCGGGACAGGGTGCTCTCTGGGGCCAACGTCCTGACTTTC	CASSARDRVLSGANVLTF
TRBD2	-	TRBV7-3	TRBJ2-3	TGTGCCAGCAGCGGAGGTAGCGGGAGGGCCGGAGATACGCAGTATTTT	CASSGGSGRAGDTQYF
-	once	TRBV11-2	TRBJ1-6	TGTGCCAGCAGCTTAGGAGAGAATTCACCCCTCCACTTT	CASSLGENSPLHF
TRBD1	-	TRBV6-5	TRBJ2-1	TGTGCCAGCAGTTACGACAGGGGTAACTACAATGAGCAGTTCTTC	CASSYDRGNYNEQFF
TRBD2	-	TRBV10-2	TRBJ2-2	TGCGCCAGCAGTGAGGCAGCGGGAGAACCCGGGGAGCTGTTTTTT	CASSEAAGEPGELFF
TRBD1	-	TRBV5-4	TRBJ1-2	TGTGCCAGCAGTCCGGACAGGAGTAACTATGGCTACACCTTC	CASSPDRSNYGYTF
-	-	TRBV18	TRBJ2-7	TGTGCCACCGCGGGGCGGGACGAGCAGTACTTC	CATAGRDEQYF
TRBD2	once	TRBV25-1	TRBJ2-7	TGTGCCAGCAGTCGGGAGGCTTGGAGGGGCGAGCAGTACTTC	CASSREAWRGEQYF
-	-	TRBV12-3/TRBV12-4	TRBJ1-2	TGTGCCAGCAGTTATGGGCACTATGGCTACACCTTC	CASSYGHYGYTF
-	once	TRBV6-5	TRBJ1-3	TGTGCCAGCAGTCTCTCAGGGGTTCCCGGAAACACCATATATTTT	CASSLSGVPGNTIYF
TRBD2	-	TRBV2	TRBJ2-2	TGTGCCAGCAGGGGGACTAGCGGGAGGGCCGGGGAGCTGTTTTTT	CASRGTSGRAGELFF
TRBD2	-	TRBV10-3	TRBJ2-1	TGTGCCATCAGGGGGGGTAGCGGGGGCTGGGAGCAGTTCTTC	CAIRGGSGGWEQFF
-	-	TRBV14	TRBJ1-1	TGTGCCAGCAGCCCCGAAGCGGGAGAGGGGGCTTTCTTT	CASSPEAGEGAFF
-	-	TRBV30	TRBJ1-4	TGTGCCTCCTCCCCACGGCGCGGTGAAAAACTGTTTTTT	CASSPRRGEKLFF
TRBD1	once	TRBV20-1	TRBJ2-7	TGCAGTGCTTCCAGGGGGCGGGGGCAGTACTTC	CSASRGRGQYF
TRBD2	-	TRBV6-5	TRBJ2-7	TGTGCCAGCAGTTCTAGCGGGATGTACGAGCAGTACTTC	CASSSSGMYEQYF
-	-	TRBV21-1	TRBJ2-7	TGTGCCAGCAGATTGACGGGAGGTCGGGAGCAGTACTTC	CASRLTGGREQYF